What follows are 18 T cell receptor beta chains derived from one specimen sequenced in a study of blood T cell repertoires in COVID-19. Repertoires were generated with immunoSEQ multiplex PCR, while TCRdb's copy carries only in-frame clones and drops some. The sample has 100,000 to 120,000 clones, roughly four fifths seen once. Sequenced: peripheral blood. The receptors here all came from a woman aged 55-69 years with acute or convalescent COVID-19.

The chain couples TRBV29-1 to TRBJ1-2; TRBD1 matches 7 bases. CDR1 and CDR2 (germline): SQVTM, ANQGSEA. This CDR3 has 12 amino acids. The V segment lost 7 bases and the J segment 1 base; nucleotides outside the gene matches: 3. As DNA, the CDR3 is TGCAGCGCTAACAGGGGTAACTATGGCTACACCTTC. It is translated as CSANRGNYGYTF. The full variable domain, with the rest looked up from reference TRBV29-1 and TRBJ1-2, is SAVISQKPSRDICQRGTSLTIQCQVDSQVTMMFWYRQQPGQSLTLIATANQGSEATYESGFVIDKFPISRPNLTFSTLTVSNMSPEDSSIYLCSANRGNYGYTFGSGTRLTVV.

The V call is TRBV11-1, the J call TRBJ2-7, with D perhaps matching TRBD1 (6 bases). CDR1 is SGHAT and CDR2 is FQDESV in the germline V gene (reference sequence). The V end lost 1 base, the J end lost 2 bases, and 9 bases lay between the germline ends. The CDR3 length is 14 residues. CDR3 region: CASSLGQGPYEQYF. Here the CDR3 DNA reads TGTGCCAGCAGCTTAGGGCAGGGGCCCTACGAGCAGTACTTC.

The rearrangement links TRBV6-2 or TRBV6-3 to TRBJ2-7, with 7 positions matching TRBD2. The germline gives CDR1 MNHEY, CDR2 SVGEGT. V lost 8 bases and J lost 6; bases outside the gene matches: 16. The CDR3 loop spans 15 amino acids. The CDR3 sequence is CASGRGGTIPSEQYF. CDR3 in DNA: TGTGCCAGCGGCCGGGGAGGGACTATACCATCCGAGCAGTACTTC.

J is TRBJ2-3 and V is TRBV14, with TRBD1 identical over 7 bases. CDR1 is SGHDN, CDR2 FVKESK, per germline. V lost 5 bases and J lost 5; bases outside the gene matches: 7. There are 14 residues in the CDR3. CDR3 protein: CASSFHRGGDTQYF. The DNA of the CDR3 is TGTGCCAGCAGCTTCCACAGGGGCGGAGATACGCAGTATTTT.

The chain links TRBV30 to TRBJ1-3; 8 bases line up with TRBD1. This CDR3 has 16 residues. Per the germline V gene, CDR1 is GTSNPN and CDR2 is SVGIG (reference sequence). Trimming took 0 bases from V and 4 from J; bases not matched to a gene: 8. This CDR3 reads CAWSVTPGDRGNTIYF. CDR3 in DNA: TGTGCCTGGAGTGTAACCCCCGGGGACAGGGGAAACACCATATATTTT.

The chain links TRBV30 to TRBJ2-7, with 8 nucleotides matching TRBD1. The CDR3 consists of 14 residues. Germline CDR1 is GTSNPN and CDR2 is SVGIG (reference sequence). V trimming: 5 bases; J trimming: 1 base; junction bases outside the gene matches: 7. The CDR3 sequence is CAWGTGGASYEQYF. In nucleotides, the CDR3 is TGTGCCTGGGGAACAGGGGGTGCATCCTACGAGCAGTACTTC.

In regard to this clone: The sample has other DNA sequences that encode this CDR3 too. The V and J genes are TRBV27 and TRBJ1-1, with 8 bases matching TRBD1. Looked up from germline, CDR1 is MNHEY and CDR2 is SMNVEV (reference sequence). V gave up 3 bases and J gave up 5 bases; unmatched junction bases: 5. CDR3 length: 14 amino acids. CDR3 sequence (DNA): TGTGCCAGCAGTTTCGGACAGGGAGGGACTGAAGCTTTCTTT. Its protein is CASSFGQGGTEAFF.

The chain has TRBV12-3 or TRBV12-4 and TRBJ1-2, with 10 bases identical to TRBD1. V gave up 6 bases and J gave up 10 bases; unmatched junction bases: 8. The CDR3 consists of 13 residues. Here the CDR3 reads CASRLSGTGVYTF. For the CDR3, the DNA is TGTGCCAGCAGACTCTCCGGGACAGGGGTCTACACCTTC.

The chain uses TRBV3-1 (or the pseudogene TRBV3-2) and TRBJ1-2; weak D call: TRBD1 (6 bases). V lost 1 base and J lost 4, with 16 bases in between. This CDR3 region has 16 residues. Germline CDR1 LGHDT, CDR2 YNNKEL (reference sequence). The CDR3 bases are TGTGCCAGCAGCCAAGGCCAGACAGGCCCTACCTATGGCTACACCTTC. Protein sequence: CASSQGQTGPTYGYTF.

This clone was detected once. CDR3: CAISDGQINTEAFF. CDR3 nucleotide sequence: TGTGCCATCAGTGATGGGCAGATAAACACTGAAGCTTTCTTT. The rearrangement links TRBV10-3 to TRBJ1-1; D unresolved. Germline-derived CDR1 and CDR2 are ENHRY and SYGVKD. The CDR3 is 14 residues long. The V end was cut by 3 bases, the J end by 2 bases, with 10 bases between.

The rearrangement uses TRBV27 and TRBJ1-6; 10 bases are a match to TRBD1. Germline assignment: CDR1 MNHEY and CDR2 SMNVEV (reference sequence). V shed 3 bases and J 10 bases; nucleotides not matched to a gene: 6. The CDR3 is 15 residues long. The CDR3 loop is CASSFGGQGRSPLHF. CDR3 nucleotides: TGTGCCAGCAGTTTTGGGGGACAGGGGCGGTCACCCCTCCACTTT.

The genes are TRBV7-2 and TRBJ1-1; D gene ambiguous. The CDR3 is 14 residues long. V was trimmed by 1 base and J by 3 bases, leaving 9 bases between them. From germline, CDR1 is SGHTA and CDR2 FQGNSA. CDR3 loop: CASSLGRVDTEAFF. As DNA, the CDR3 is TGTGCCAGCAGCTTAGGGAGGGTGGACACTGAAGCTTTCTTT.

The chain couples TRBV2 to TRBJ1-6, with D perhaps matching TRBD1 (5 bases). The CDR3 sequence is 16 residues long. V lost 2 bases to trimming and J lost 7 bases, with 15 bases between them. The germline V gene has CDR1 SNHLY and CDR2 FYNNEI. This CDR3 is CASSELQGGENSPLHF. As DNA, the CDR3 is TGTGCCAGCAGTGAACTTCAGGGAGGAGAGAATTCACCCCTCCACTTT.

The chain links TRBV7-9 to TRBJ1-6; 7 bases match TRBD1. Trimming took 1 base from V and 7 from J; bases not matched to a gene: 7. CDR3 length: 16 amino acids. Germline loops: CDR1 SEHNR, CDR2 FQNEAQ (reference sequence). The CDR3 DNA sequence: TGTGCCAGCAGCTTAGGCTTGGGGACAGCGAATTCACCCCTCCACTTT. Its protein product is CASSLGLGTANSPLHF.

The gene calls are TRBV19 and TRBJ2-5; 7 nucleotides agree with TRBD2. This CDR3 is 16 amino acids long. Looked up from germline, CDR1 is LNHDA and CDR2 is SQIVND (reference sequence). V lost 1 base to trimming and J lost 2 bases; unmatched junction nucleotides: 7. CDR3 coding DNA: TGTGCCAGTAGTATAGTATTTACGGGGGGACAAGAGACCCAGTACTTC. As protein: CASSIVFTGGQETQYF.

The CDR3 nucleotides are TGTGCCAGCAGCCCCGGGACAGGGAACACCGGGGAGCTGTTTTTT. Its translation is CASSPGTGNTGELFF. The chain couples TRBV7-3 to TRBJ2-2; 8 bases fit TRBD1. This CDR3 spans 15 amino acids. CDR1 is SGHTA and CDR2 is FQGTGA in the germline V gene. V was clipped by 5 bases and J by 1 base; unmatched bases: 3.

The chain carries TRBV5-6 and TRBJ1-1; D gene unclear. The CDR3 is 14 amino acids. Germline values: CDR1 SGHDT, CDR2 YYEEEE. V shed 2 bases and J shed 0 bases, with 8 bases lying between them. The CDR3 DNA is TGTGCCAGCAGCTTAACAGCCGTGAACACTGAAGCTTTCTTT. Amino acids: CASSLTAVNTEAFF.

The table lists this clone with a few counts. J is TRBJ2-1 and V is TRBV7-3; 7 bases align to TRBD1. There are 14 residues in the CDR3. Germline assignment: CDR1 SGHTA and CDR2 FQGTGA. V shed 5 bases, J shed 6 bases, and the junction held 7 bases outside the gene matches. The CDR3: CASSPRDSFNEQFF. CDR3 coding DNA: TGTGCCAGCAGCCCCCGGGACAGCTTCAATGAGCAGTTCTTC. Complete variable domain (other parts from reference TRBV7-3 and TRBJ2-1): GAGVSQTPSNKVTEKGKYVELRCDPISGHTALYWYRQSLGQGPEFLIYFQGTGAADDSGLPNDRFFAVRPEGSVSTLKIQRTERGDSAVYLCASSPRDSFNEQFFGPGTRLTVL.